This entry lists 30 T cell receptor beta chains sequenced from one sample in a study of cytomegalovirus exposure and HLA in healthy donors (dated by TCRdb to about 2017). Library prep was done by the immunoSEQ multiplex PCR assay. TCRdb carries this immuneACCESS record with in-frame sequences only. Its versions omit some clonotypes, under half of them owing to an unresolved V gene in the studies checked, with the rest unexplained. In all, the sample holds 150,000 to 170,000 clones, and approximately 86% of those were seen once. The biggest ten clones account for about a fifth of the sample. The specimen sequenced was PBMCs. The receptor source for this set is a man aged 18 to 29 in good health and CMV-seropositive.

The V and J genes are TRBV11-2 and TRBJ2-3; 9 positions match TRBD2. J lost 1 base, V lost 1 base, and 3 bases had no gene match. This CDR3 has 16 amino acids. Germline loops: CDR1 SGHAT, CDR2 FQNNGV. CDR3 coding DNA: TGTGCCAGCAGCTTAGGTTCTAGCGGGGGCACAGATACGCAGTATTTT. It specifies CASSLGSSGGTDTQYF.

The rearrangement uses TRBV27 and TRBJ2-2; D is undetermined. This CDR3 is 13 amino acids long. Germline-derived CDR1 and CDR2 are MNHEY and SMNVEV (reference sequence). Trimming left V 7 bases short and J 7 bases short, with 13 bases between. The CDR3 reads CASTDPGFGELFF. CDR3 in DNA: TGTGCCAGCACCGATCCCGGGTTCGGGGAGCTGTTTTTT.

The genes are TRBV4-3 and TRBJ2-7; possible D gene TRBD2, 5 bases. V gave up 0 bases and J gave up 2 bases, with 11 bases separating them. CDR3 size: 15 residues. Germline V lookup: CDR1 LGHNA, CDR2 YSLEER. The CDR3 protein is CASSQEGSGTYEQYF. The CDR3 DNA reads as TGCGCCAGCAGCCAAGAGGGGTCGGGGACCTACGAGCAGTACTTC.

This clone has only one observation. The chain combines TRBV6-5 with TRBJ1-5, with D possibly TRBD1 on 6 matching bases. The CDR3 loop spans 15 amino acids. CDR1 and CDR2 (germline): MNHEY, SVGAGI. V lost 6 bases and J lost 0, with 12 bases in between. CDR3 sequence: CASRDRPLSNQPQHF. CDR3 bases: TGTGCCAGCAGGGACAGACCCCTTAGCAATCAGCCCCAGCATTTT.

The chain couples TRBV7-9 to TRBJ2-1, with a weak D call TRBD1 (5 bases). With 2 bases removed from V and 4 bases from J, the gap between germline ends came to 15 bases. There are 16 residues in the CDR3. The germline CDR1 and CDR2 sequences are SEHNR and FQNEAQ (reference sequence). The CDR3 here is CASSLQGLRVYNEQFF. The CDR3 nucleotides are TGTGCCAGCAGCTTACAGGGTCTCCGAGTATACAATGAGCAGTTCTTC.

The gene calls are TRBV7-3 and TRBJ2-7, with D possibly TRBD2 on 6 matching bases. Trimming left V 5 bases short and J 7 bases short, with 15 bases between. The CDR3 is 13 residues long. Germline V gene sequence: CDR1 SGHTA, CDR2 FQGTGA. The CDR3: CASSPGGKREQYF. Here the CDR3 DNA reads TGTGCCAGCAGCCCCGGCGGGAAGAGGGAGCAGTACTTC.

This chain links TRBV10-1 with TRBJ2-1; D is undetermined. Germline V gene sequence: CDR1 WNHNN, CDR2 SYGVQD (reference sequence). Trimming took off 6 bases at V and 4 bases at J, with 13 bases between the two ends. The CDR3 extends over 14 amino acids. Here the CDR3 reads CASRSLKYYNEQFF. The CDR3 nucleotides are TGCGCCAGCAGGTCGCTAAAATATTACAATGAGCAGTTCTTC.

The gene calls are TRBV2 and TRBJ1-4; D is uncertain. With 6 bases removed from V and 6 bases from J, the gap between germline ends came to 2 bases. This CDR3 region has 10 residues. Germline assignment: CDR1 SNHLY and CDR2 FYNNEI. The CDR3 region has the DNA TGTGCCAGCAGCGATGAAAAACTGTTTTTT. It yields the protein CASSDEKLFF.

This chain connects TRBV9 to TRBJ2-2; 9 nucleotides agree with TRBD2. Germline CDR1 and CDR2: SGDLS and YYNGEE. V gave up 4 bases and J gave up 5 bases; unmatched junction bases: 12. CDR3 size: 17 residues. CDR3 loop: CASSRSGGSGGTGELFF. The CDR3 DNA reads TGTGCCAGCAGCAGAAGTGGTGGTAGCGGGGGAACCGGGGAGCTGTTTTTT.

The chain is built from TRBV25-1 and TRBJ2-6; 7 nucleotides line up with TRBD1. CDR1 is MGHDK and CDR2 is SYGVNS in the germline V gene. After removal of 4 bases from V and 1 base from J, the junction contained 1 base not matched to a gene. The CDR3 covers 15 residues. DNA of the CDR3: TGTGCCAGCAGTGTGACAGGGTCTGGGGCCAACGTCCTGACTTTC. Protein sequence: CASSVTGSGANVLTF.

The chain has TRBV11-2 and TRBJ2-7; perhaps TRBD1 as D (6 bases). CDR1 SGHAT and CDR2 FQNNGV come from the germline V gene. This CDR3 contains 13 residues. V lost 4 bases to trimming and J lost 3 bases, with 10 bases between them. DNA for the CDR3: TGTGCCAGCAGCTCCGGACAGCGCTACGAGCAGTACTTC. It is translated as CASSSGQRYEQYF.

The chain is built from TRBV6-5 and TRBJ2-3; a weak D match, TRBD1 (5 bases). V was shortened by 7 bases and J by 0 bases, with 11 bases between the two germline ends. This CDR3 contains 14 residues. CDR1 MNHEY and CDR2 SVGAGI come from the germline V gene. In DNA form, the CDR3 reads TGTGCCAGCAACGTCGACAGTAGCACAGATACGCAGTATTTT. Residues: CASNVDSSTDTQYF.

The chain recombines TRBV7-3 with TRBJ2-5; D possibly corresponds to TRBD2 (6 bases). CDR3 length equals 17 residues. Germline V gene data show CDR1 as SGHTA and CDR2 as FQGTGA. V was trimmed by 4 bases and J by 5 bases, leaving 23 bases between them. CDR3 sequence reads: CASSSLGAGLGKETQYF. CDR3 DNA: TGTGCCAGCAGCTCCCTCGGAGCGGGCCTTGGAAAGGAGACCCAGTACTTC.

This chain joins TRBV5-5 and TRBJ2-7; D is perhaps TRBD1 (5 bases). Trimming cost V 0 bases and J 4 bases, with 17 bases left between them. The CDR3 has 16 amino acids. The germline V gene has CDR1 SGHKS and CDR2 YYEKEE (reference sequence). DNA of the CDR3: TGTGCCAGCAGCTTGGCCCGGCAGGGAACGTCTTACGAGCAGTACTTC. Its translation: CASSLARQGTSYEQYF.

The chain uses TRBV7-2 and TRBJ1-5; D is perhaps TRBD1 (5 bases). Trimming stripped 5 bases from V and 9 bases from J, with 14 bases between. The CDR3 totals 13 residues. Germline CDR1 and CDR2: SGHTA and FQGNSA. The CDR3 DNA reads as TGTGCCAGCAGCCCATACGCGGGGGGGCCCCAGCATTTT. Its protein is CASSPYAGGPQHF.

The V and J genes are TRBV5-1 and TRBJ2-1; 9 nucleotides agree with TRBD1. This CDR3 has 16 residues. V gave up 3 bases and J gave up 6 bases; unmatched junction bases: 10. The germline gives CDR1 SGHRS, CDR2 YFSETQ. The CDR3 loop is CASSSKTGTGSNEQFF. In DNA, the CDR3 is TGCGCCAGCAGCTCCAAAACCGGGACAGGGTCCAATGAGCAGTTCTTC.

CDR3 amino acids: CASSTPGGGNEQYF. DNA for the CDR3: TGTGCCAGTAGTACCCCGGGAGGGGGCAACGAGCAGTACTTC. The chain recombines TRBV19 with TRBJ2-7, with D possibly matching TRBD2 (8 bases). V lost 4 bases, J lost 5 bases, and 15 bases lay in between. The CDR3 runs 14 residues. Germline CDR1 LNHDA, CDR2 SQIVND (reference sequence).

This clone has only a few counts. The V gene is TRBV7-9, the J gene TRBJ1-2, with a possible D match to TRBD1 (5 bases). CDR1 SEHNR and CDR2 FQNEAQ come from the germline V gene (reference sequence). The V gene lost 5 bases and the J gene lost 0 bases, with 13 bases spanning the gap. The CDR3 extends over 15 amino acids. The CDR3 region has the DNA TGTGCCAGCAGCGGCCCGACAGTCTCTAACTATGGCTACACCTTC. This sequence encodes CASSGPTVSNYGYTF.

The chain recombines TRBV7-9 with TRBJ2-3; 7 bases map to TRBD2. Trimming at V came to 5 bases and at J to 0 bases, leaving 8 bases not matched to a gene. Germline-derived CDR1 and CDR2 are SEHNR and FQNEAQ (reference sequence). This CDR3 comprises 16 residues. Written as DNA, the CDR3 is TGTGCCAGCAGCCCCGAGCTAGCGGTTAGCACAGATACGCAGTATTTT. It is translated as CASSPELAVSTDTQYF.

The V and J genes are TRBV6-5 and TRBJ1-2; possible D gene TRBD1, 5 bases. This CDR3 comprises 13 residues. The V gene's germline CDR1 is MNHEY and CDR2 SVGAGI. Trimming shortened V by 4 bases and J by 4 bases, and 10 bases separated the two germline ends. CDR3 nucleotide sequence: TGTGCCAGCAGTTTCGACAGTTCCTATGGCTACACCTTC. Protein sequence: CASSFDSSYGYTF.

The V and J genes are TRBV10-3 and TRBJ1-3; D gene unclear. V dropped 3 bases and J dropped 3 bases, with 6 bases sitting between them. The germline V gene has CDR1 ENHRY and CDR2 SYGVKD. This CDR3 comprises 13 residues. The CDR3 DNA sequence: TGTGCCATCAGTGAAGGGAGTGGAAACACCATATATTTT. Its protein is CAISEGSGNTIYF.

A word on this clone: The junction shows a germline mismatch at one end, possibly a read error. The gene calls are TRBV2 and TRBJ2-7; the match to TRBD2 covers 11 bases. Germline values: CDR1 SNHLY, CDR2 FYNNEI. The CDR3 loop spans 14 amino acids. The CDR3 region is CASRAGTSGSRGNF. CDR3 nucleotide sequence: TGTGCCAGCAGAGCCGGGACTAGCGGCTCCCGCGGAAACTTC.

The chain has TRBV2 and TRBJ2-1, with 11 nucleotides matching TRBD2. The CDR3 runs 19 residues. Germline values: CDR1 SNHLY, CDR2 FYNNEI. The V segment lost 2 bases and the J segment 1 base; nucleotides outside the gene matches: 10. Here the CDR3 DNA reads TGTGCCAGCAGTGAATACCTCGTTAGCGGGGGGGCTTCCTACAATGAGCAGTTCTTC. It specifies CASSEYLVSGGASYNEQFF.

This clone was seen only once. The chain has TRBV5-6 and TRBJ2-7; a weak D match, TRBD1 (5 bases). With 4 bases removed from V and 3 bases from J, the gap between germline ends came to 14 bases. The V gene's germline CDR1 is SGHDT and CDR2 YYEEEE. The CDR3 totals 14 residues. The CDR3 here is CASSLNHRSYEQYF. In DNA, the CDR3 is TGTGCCAGCAGCCTAAACCACAGGAGCTACGAGCAGTACTTC.

V is TRBV19 and J is TRBJ2-7; 7 nucleotides line up with TRBD2. V shed 2 bases, J shed 3 bases, and the junction held 7 bases outside the gene matches. Germline CDR1 reads LNHDA; CDR2 reads SQIVND (reference sequence). The CDR3 has 15 amino acids. DNA for the CDR3: TGTGCCAGTAGTATATGGAGCGGGATTAACTACGAGCAGTACTTC. Protein product: CASSIWSGINYEQYF.

The chain carries TRBV19 and TRBJ2-7; no clear D gene. The CDR3 contains 12 residues. V dropped 1 base and J dropped 6 bases, with 7 bases sitting between them. Germline V gene lookup returns CDR1 LNHDA and CDR2 SQIVND (reference sequence). CDR3 nucleotides: TGTGCCAGTAGTATAGGGGCACGCGAGCAGTACTTC. As protein: CASSIGAREQYF.

The table lists this clone with a few counts. V and J are TRBV7-9 and TRBJ1-2; tentatively, D is TRBD1 (5 bases). CDR3 length equals 13 residues. Deletions cut 1 base from V and 4 bases from J, with 7 bases between. Germline V gene lookup returns CDR1 SEHNR and CDR2 FQNEAQ (reference sequence). The CDR3 spells CASSLGQFYGYTF. CDR3 in DNA: TGTGCCAGCAGCTTAGGACAGTTCTATGGCTACACCTTC. The full variable domain, its missing parts supplied by reference TRBV7-9 and TRBJ1-2, is DTGVSQNPRHKITKRGQNVTFRCDPISEHNRLYWYRQTLGQGPEFLTYFQNEAQLEKSRLLSDRFSAERPKGSFSTLEIQRTEQGDSAMYLCASSLGQFYGYTFGSGTRLTVV.

V gene TRBV5-6 combines with J gene TRBJ2-7, with a tentative D call TRBD1 (5 bases). Germline V CDR1 and CDR2: SGHDT, YYEEEE. The CDR3 runs 16 residues. Trimming shortened V by 2 bases and J by 2 bases, and 17 bases separated the two germline ends. CDR3 DNA: TGTGCCAGCAGCTTAGAGTCCGGTAGACAGCCCTACGAGCAGTACTTC. Translating it yields CASSLESGRQPYEQYF.

This rearrangement joins TRBV6-4 to TRBJ2-1; D is uncertain. CDR3 length equals 13 residues. Germline-derived CDR1 and CDR2 are MRHNA and SNTAGT. V lost 5 bases to trimming and J lost 10 bases, with 15 bases between them. CDR3 sequence (DNA): TGTGCCAGCAGTAAACTAATTGGTCTAGAGCAGTTCTTC. This encodes CASSKLIGLEQFF.

The chain uses TRBV2 and TRBJ2-6, with 12 bases identical to TRBD1. V shed 11 bases, J shed 1 base, and the junction held 6 bases outside the gene matches. From germline, CDR1 is SNHLY and CDR2 FYNNEI. The CDR3 is 16 residues long. The CDR3 nucleotides are TGTGCCGGGGGGACAGGGGGCGCATCTGGGGCCAACGTCCTGACTTTC. It specifies CAGGTGGASGANVLTF.